The 19 T cell receptor beta chains below all came from one sample that was sequenced in a study of shared clonotypes between healthy human individuals. Profiling relied on immunoSEQ multiplex PCR, and the TCRdb table lists in-frame clones only, not all of them. The sample holds fewer than 650,000 clones, about three quarters seen once. The sequenced sample was PBMCs. Receptors originate from a woman aged 40 to 50 in good health. Some clones in this sample may be carry-over from other donors' samples.

The CDR3 loop is CASSQANWGTDTQYF. DNA of the CDR3: TGTGCCAGCAGCCAAGCCAACTGGGGCACAGATACGCAGTATTTT. The rearrangement uses TRBV14 and TRBJ2-3; D gene ambiguous. Germline CDR1 is SGHDN and CDR2 is FVKESK. V was cut by 1 base and J by 1 base, with 9 bases left in between. This CDR3 spans 15 amino acids. The variable domain in full, with the rest retrieved from reference TRBV14 and TRBJ2-3, is EAGVTQFPSHSVIEKGQTVTLRCDPISGHDNLYWYRRVMGKEIKFLLHFVKESKQDESGMPNNRFLAERTGGTYSTLKVQPAELEDSGVYFCASSQANWGTDTQYFGPGTRLTVL.

The rearrangement joins TRBV14 to TRBJ1-3; possible D gene TRBD1, 5 bases. V was shortened by 1 base and J by 4 bases, with 14 bases between the two germline ends. CDR1 is SGHDN, CDR2 FVKESK, per germline. CDR3 size: 16 residues. In DNA, the CDR3 is TGTGCCAGCAGCCAAGTTCCCAGGGCGTTAGGAAACACCATATATTTT. Its protein is CASSQVPRALGNTIYF.

For this clone: Within the sample, other DNA sequences also encode this same CDR3. This sequence joins TRBV5-1 and TRBJ2-5; unclear D gene. This CDR3 region has 12 residues. Per germline, CDR1 SGHRS and CDR2 YFSETQ. Between the trimmed V and J ends, which lost 0 bases and 5 bases, there was a span of 5 bases. As DNA, the CDR3 is TGCGCCAGCAGCTTGGTCGGCGAGACCCAGTACTTC. It specifies CASSLVGETQYF.

V and J are TRBV28 and TRBJ2-3, with D possibly TRBD1 on 5 matching bases. Looked up from germline, CDR1 is MDHEN and CDR2 is SYDVKM. Trimming took 6 bases from V and 0 from J, leaving 13 bases between them. The CDR3 sequence is 15 residues long. The CDR3 here is CASRELTASTDTQYF. In nucleotides, the CDR3 is TGTGCCAGCAGAGAACTGACAGCTAGCACAGATACGCAGTATTTT.

V and J are TRBV4-3 and TRBJ1-4; 7 bases align to TRBD1. V dropped 1 base and J dropped 0; count of bases not matched to a gene: 14. The CDR3 loop spans 20 amino acids. Per the germline V gene, CDR1 is LGHNA and CDR2 is YSLEER. CDR3 region: CASSQVGMTGFLATNEKLFF. DNA for the CDR3: TGCGCCAGCAGCCAAGTCGGGATGACAGGGTTTCTTGCAACTAATGAAAAACTGTTTTTT.

V and J are TRBV30 and TRBJ1-2; the match to TRBD1 covers 9 bases. The germline gives CDR1 GTSNPN, CDR2 SVGIG (reference sequence). CDR3 length: 15 residues. The junction had 13 bases not matched to a gene; V was cut back by 4 bases and J by 7 bases. The CDR3 nucleotides are TGTGCCTGGACACTGACTACAGGGGGCGTTAGTGGCTACACCTTC. Encoded protein: CAWTLTTGGVSGYTF.

The chain employs TRBV4-2 and TRBJ2-2, with unresolved D. Germline assignment: CDR1 LGHNA and CDR2 YNFKEQ. The length of the CDR3 is 18 residues. Trimming cost V 0 bases and J 1 base, with 15 bases left between them. In DNA form, the CDR3 reads TGTGCCAGCAGCCAAGAGGGCATGAATGCTGAGAACACCGGGGAGCTGTTTTTT. Translation gives CASSQEGMNAENTGELFF.

The count of this clone is one. The J gene is TRBJ1-1, the V gene TRBV4-3; D is undetermined. The CDR3 has 14 amino acids. Germline CDR1 and CDR2: LGHNA and YSLEER. Trimming took off 4 bases at V and 0 bases at J, with 9 bases between the two ends. The CDR3, as DNA: TGCGCCAGCAGCCGGAACGGGATGAACACTGAAGCTTTCTTT. Its translation: CASSRNGMNTEAFF.

This chain links TRBV10-3 with TRBJ2-1, with 11 bases fitting TRBD2. Germline V CDR1 and CDR2: ENHRY, SYGVKD. There are 13 residues in the CDR3. The V gene end was trimmed by 10 bases and the J gene end by 10 bases; junction bases not matched to a gene: 9. CDR3 nucleotide sequence: TGTGCCACCAGGACTAGCGGGTTTTCCGAGCAGTTCTTC. Amino acids: CATRTSGFSEQFF.

This sequence joins TRBV10-3 and TRBJ2-1; a weak D match, TRBD1 (6 bases). The ends were cut back, 10 bases at V and 2 bases at J, with 12 bases in the middle. CDR3 length: 13 amino acids. Germline V CDR1 and CDR2: ENHRY, SYGVKD. The CDR3 sequence is CANTGQPYNEQFF. The CDR3, as DNA: TGTGCCAACACGGGACAACCCTACAATGAGCAGTTCTTC.

The DNA for the CDR3 is TGCGCCACATCTCGACTAGCGGGAGGGAGCACAGATACGCAGTATTTT. This codes for CATSRLAGGSTDTQYF. This chain links TRBV5-1 with TRBJ2-3, with 14 bases matching TRBD2. CDR3 length: 16 amino acids. Germline V CDR1 and CDR2: SGHRS, YFSETQ. V was clipped by 9 bases and J by 0 bases; unmatched bases: 6.

Regarding this clone: Other nucleotide sequences from this sample produce the same CDR3. The chain combines TRBV5-4 with TRBJ2-5, with 13 nucleotides matching TRBD2. V shed 0 bases, J shed 4 bases, and the junction held 0 bases outside the gene matches. Germline-derived CDR1 and CDR2 are SGHNT and YYREEE (reference sequence). The CDR3 consists of 15 residues. CDR3 loop: CASSLGLAGGETQYF. The CDR3 region has the DNA TGTGCCAGCAGCTTGGGACTAGCGGGAGGAGAGACCCAGTACTTC. Using reference TRBV5-4 and TRBJ2-5 for the parts outside the CDR3, the full variable domain is ETGVTQSPTHLIKTRGQQVTLRCSSQSGHNTVSWYQQALGQGPQFIFQYYREEENGRGNFPPRFSGLQFPNYSSELNVNALELDDSALYLCASSLGLAGGETQYFGPGTRLLVL.

The gene calls are TRBV5-4 and TRBJ2-7; TRBD2 agrees at 9 bases. The J segment lost 2 bases and the V segment lost 1 base, leaving 4 bases of the junction unmatched. The CDR3 covers 15 residues. Looked up from germline, CDR1 is SGHNT and CDR2 is YYREEE (reference sequence). The CDR3 coding sequence is TGTGCCAGCAGCTTGAATAGCGGGAGAACCTACGAGCAGTACTTC. Residues: CASSLNSGRTYEQYF. Drawing the rest from reference TRBV5-4 and TRBJ2-7, the complete variable domain is ETGVTQSPTHLIKTRGQQVTLRCSSQSGHNTVSWYQQALGQGPQFIFQYYREEENGRGNFPPRFSGLQFPNYSSELNVNALELDDSALYLCASSLNSGRTYEQYFGPGTRLTVT.

The chain links TRBV4-1 to TRBJ2-7; unclear D gene. V dropped 0 bases and J dropped 2 bases, with 8 bases sitting between them. CDR3 length equals 14 residues. Germline CDR1 is MGHRA and CDR2 is YSYEKL. DNA for the CDR3: TGCGCCAGCAGCCAAGATGCAGTCACCTACGAGCAGTACTTC. It codes for CASSQDAVTYEQYF.

This chain connects TRBV5-5 to TRBJ1-3; D uncertain. Germline V gives CDR1 SGHKS, CDR2 YYEKEE (reference sequence). This CDR3 region has 14 residues. The V end was cut by 0 bases, the J end by 3 bases, with 7 bases between. As DNA, the CDR3 is TGTGCCAGCAGCTTGGTTCCTGGTGGAAACACCATATATTTT. This gives the protein CASSLVPGGNTIYF.

The J gene is TRBJ1-3, the V gene TRBV15, with 7 bases fitting TRBD1. CDR3 size: 16 residues. Trimming removed 0 bases from V and 4 bases from J; junction bases left unmatched: 6. The germline V gene encodes CDR1 LNHNV and CDR2 YYDKDF (reference sequence). CDR3 coding DNA: TGTGCCACCAGCAGAGATCTGAGGGGGCGCGGAAACACCATATATTTT. This sequence encodes CATSRDLRGRGNTIYF.

This rearrangement joins TRBV7-9 to TRBJ2-3; unclear D gene. Trimming left V 5 bases short and J 3 bases short, with 3 bases between. Germline lookup yields CDR1 SEHNR and CDR2 FQNEAQ (reference sequence). The CDR3 is 11 residues long. CDR3 nucleotides: TGTGCCAGCAGCCGAACAGATACGCAGTATTTT. Translated: CASSRTDTQYF.

V is TRBV27 and J is TRBJ1-5; no definite D call. CDR3 size: 12 residues. Trimming removed 3 bases from V and 6 bases from J, with 6 bases in between. The germline gives CDR1 MNHEY, CDR2 SMNVEV (reference sequence). The CDR3 sequence: CASSFLGQPQHF. In nucleotides, the CDR3 is TGTGCCAGCAGTTTTTTGGGTCAGCCCCAGCATTTT.

J is TRBJ2-7 and V is TRBV7-2, with 7 positions matching TRBD1. The CDR3 has 14 amino acids. The trim removed 5 bases at V and 5 bases at J, leaving 9 bases unmatched. The germline V gene has CDR1 SGHTA and CDR2 FQGNSA. The CDR3 DNA reads TGTGCCAGCAGCCGACAGGGATTCCCCCACGAGCAGTACTTC. Its translation: CASSRQGFPHEQYF.